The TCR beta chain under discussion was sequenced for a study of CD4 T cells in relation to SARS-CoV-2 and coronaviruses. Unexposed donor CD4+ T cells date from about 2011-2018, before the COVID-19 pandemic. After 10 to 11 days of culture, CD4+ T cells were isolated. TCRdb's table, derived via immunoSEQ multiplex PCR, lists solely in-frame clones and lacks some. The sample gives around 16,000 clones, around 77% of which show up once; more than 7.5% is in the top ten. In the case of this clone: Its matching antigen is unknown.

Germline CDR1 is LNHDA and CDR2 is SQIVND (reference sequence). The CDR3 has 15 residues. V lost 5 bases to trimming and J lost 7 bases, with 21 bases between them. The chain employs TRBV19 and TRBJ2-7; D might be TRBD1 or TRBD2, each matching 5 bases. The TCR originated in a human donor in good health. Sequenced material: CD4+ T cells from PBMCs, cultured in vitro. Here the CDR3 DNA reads TGTGCCAGTAGTCCCTATGCCGGGACCGCGGTTGAGCAGTACTTC. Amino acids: CASSPYAGTAVEQYF.